The clone carrying this T cell receptor (beta chain) has just a few counts. A read error may produce the germline difference seen at one junction end. This sample was included in a study of T-cell reconstitution after alpha-beta-depleted transplantation in children. A library of TCRbeta sequences, prepared with unique molecular identifiers, was generated. Each CDR3 protein is one row after TCRdb ran MiXCR on the PCR reads. The data hold hundreds of thousands of distinct CDR3 sequences, with 10% to 15% observed a single time. This CDR3 has 13 amino acids. Per germline, CDR1 LGHNT and CDR2 FRNRAP. The sample consisted of PBMCs, taken from the stem cell graft. This clonotype was obtained from a human donor who donated a stem cell graft to a child with Fanconi anemia. J is TRBJ2-1 and V is TRBV12-5, with no clear D. This CDR3 is CASGLVPHNEQFF. Written as DNA, the CDR3 is TGTGCTAGTGGCTTGGTACCCCACAATGAGCAGTTCTTC.